This T cell receptor beta chain was identified during a study of T cells in Graves' hyperthyroidism and ophthalmopathy. Trimming pared 3 bases from V and 0 bases from J, leaving 7 bases between. The CDR3 runs 14 residues. Looked up from germline, CDR1 is SGHTA and CDR2 is FQGTGA. Researchers took RNA transcripts and amplified the TCR beta CDR3 regions from them. TCR CDR3 underwent first-round RT-PCR with the HTBI primer set. TCRdb re-analysed the multiplex PCR reads in MiXCR, keeping a single row per CDR3 protein. The sample lists about 400,000 distinct CDR3 sequences; 14% to 15% were seen once. The rearrangement joins TRBV7-3 to TRBJ2-3; D is uncertain. The sample comprised blood. The TCR originated in a woman younger than 45 with Graves' hyperthyroidism. In nucleotides, the CDR3 is TGTGCCAGCAGCTTGCAGGACAGCACAGATACGCAGTATTTT. This sequence encodes CASSLQDSTDTQYF.